The TCR beta chain described here comes from a study of cytomegalovirus exposure and HLA in healthy donors (dated by TCRdb to between 2016 and 2019). Notes on the research overall: An earlier analysis of some 550 of the donors reported approximately 290 Gb of sequence data and about 100 million unique TCR beta sequences from about 180 million T cells. About 280 gigabases of sequencing data and around 85 million unique TCR sequences made up an early release that covered around 640 HLA-typed donors. Of the roughly 400 genotyped donors, about 80% fell in the genetic ancestry cluster associated with self-reported Caucasian donors. The study aimed to test whether signatures of past pathogen exposure could be identified by cataloging public T cell receptors. The study profiled the T cell repertoires of hundreds of subjects by immunosequencing and related them to cytomegalovirus serostatus. Besides the first cohort of 500 to 700 subjects, a separate validation cohort made up of 95 to 150 different subjects was used. The study combined high-throughput TCR immunosequencing, statistical association of individual TCRs with disease status, and machine learning to predict cytomegalovirus infection status. A later analysis re-analyzed previously published TCR beta repertoires from 600 to 850 donors and added high-resolution HLA genotyping to study TCR occurrence patterns. Rather than using new phenotypic data, the later analysis identified candidate immune exposures from TCR beta sequences and from how often those sequences occurred across donors. An earlier analysis of approximately 630 of the donors applied high-throughput TCR beta sequencing to assess whether each TCR beta V gene segment acted as functional or pseudogenic. Donor age, sex, ethnicity and CMV serostatus were compiled alongside the repertoire data. In a later genetic analysis, genome-wide SNP genotypes for about 55% of the roughly 670 donors were used, and that subset was treated as a discovery cohort. All discovery cohort repertoires had been generated on a single sequencing platform. Both class I and class II loci were covered by HLA typing, at four-digit resolution. The number of typed donors differed by locus: roughly 629-630 for A, B, C, DRB1 and DQB1; 500 to 550 for DQA1; over 600 for DPA1; and some 450 for DPB1. Because of strong linkage in the cohort, roughly five DR-DQ haplotypes were treated as single units for association and clustering. Among over 350 genotyped donors of the cohort, an average of 235,054 unique TCR beta nucleotide sequences were sequenced per donor, roughly a sixth of them non-productive.

The library was made by the immunoSEQ multiplex PCR assay. The multiplex PCR relied on a mix of 60 forward primers for TCR Vbeta segments and 13 reverse primers for TCR Jbeta segments. The CDR3 region of rearranged TCR beta genes was amplified from genomic DNA by a multiplex PCR assay. On the Illumina HiSeq System, the amplified TCR beta libraries were sequenced as 87-base-pair reads. The paper's data handling went like this. In a later analysis, tens of millions of unique TCR beta chains were counted across the roughly 610 repertoires, and roughly 10 million of these chains were shared by at least two donors. Raw reads were error-corrected and collapsed into unique sequences by a nearest-neighbor algorithm in which closely related sequences were merged to remove PCR and sequencing errors. V, D and J gene segments were assigned by aligning CDR3 sequences to IMGT reference sequences. Each retained sequence needed at least a six-nucleotide match to both a V gene segment and a J gene segment. Rearrangements were classified as productive when the CDR3 lacked stop codons and remained in frame with V and J, and all other rearrangements were classified as non-productive. CDR3 was defined according to IMGT convention as the region running from the second conserved V-encoded cysteine to the conserved J-encoded phenylalanine. The earlier analysis of more than 450 of the donors excluded sequences that lacked an unambiguous match to a single V gene segment. In an earlier analysis of 450 to 700 of the donors, V segments were called functional above 56.7% productive rearrangements and were called segregating when the between-donor standard deviation exceeded 5%. A statistical classification framework was built to diagnose cytomegalovirus status from the catalog of TCR beta chain sequences. A later analysis assigned V and J genes by comparing TCR nucleotide sequences with IMGT/GENE-DB human TR gene sequences. Using the TCRdist pipeline, a later analysis assigned CDR3 sequences along with most-parsimonious VDJ recombination scenarios. In a later analysis, each TCR beta chain was defined by its CDR3 amino acid sequence together with its V-gene family, and reads without a unique V-gene family were excluded. As a way to deal with suspected cross-contamination and a sequencing artifact, a later analysis dropped more than 500 nucleotide sequences that were highly shared and had low generation probability. For each public chain, a later analysis derived a clonal expansion index from normalized ranks of inferred template counts within each repertoire. Generation probabilities in a later analysis came from a VDJ recombination model fitted to out-of-frame rearrangements, and those results were checked against IGoR. In a later analysis, TCR-TCR, TCR-HLA and TCR-CMV co-occurrence was scored with hypergeometric tests, and a repertoire-size bias correction was applied to TCR pairs. False discovery rates were estimated in a later analysis by permuting HLA or CMV assignments 20 times. In a later analysis, co-occurring TCRs were grouped using DBSCAN, and TCRdist sequence similarity was added for clustering within HLA-allele-positive subsets. Repertoires with fewer than 30,000 or more than 120,000 public chains were left out of co-occurrence clustering, as were five repertoires with anomalous nucleotide sharing. TCRdb took over this immuneACCESS table, retaining in-frame rearrangements with V and J assigned. Such tables are incomplete; in checked studies, under half of the missing clones stem from an unresolved V gene, and the remainder is unexplained. V and J calls and clone size are as listed in that table; D and trimming were resolved from the DNA. The sample data list over 150,000 clones, and about 70% of these were observed just once. 2.8% of the sample belongs to the ten largest clones.

The germline V gene sets CDR1 to SNHLY and CDR2 to FYNNEI. V drops 6 bases and J drops 6 bases, leaving 9 bases in between. The CDR3 numbers 12 residues from cysteine through phenylalanine. CDR3 DNA only is kept here, 36 bases in frame from base 1. The cohort consisted of 666 healthy bone marrow donors. All cohort members were sampled while nominally healthy, although unrecorded immune exposures were likely present. The donor tested CMV seropositive, placing the donor among the roughly 300 seropositive members of the cohort. Each donor provided a peripheral blood sample, and peripheral blood mononuclear cells were used for TCR beta sequencing. The Qiagen DNeasy Blood Extraction Kit was used to extract genomic DNA from the blood cell samples. Notes on this clone: This receptor's antigen is unknown. No base qualities exist here, and no much larger clone lies one base off it.

General conclusions and limits of the study: The only immune exposure information available for the cohort was CMV serostatus. In an earlier analysis of some 640 of the donors, most TCR beta V segments were observed in productive rearrangements about 87% or about 30% of the time, broadly matching IMGT annotations. A total of fewer than 200 TCR beta chains were listed by the study as associated with cytomegalovirus. Only TCR beta chains were sequenced in this cohort, and the absence of alpha or paired-chain data limited detectable features. A later analysis found that most CMV-associated TCR beta chains appeared HLA-restricted, with HLA associations seemingly driven largely by CMV exposure. V-gene and J-gene trimming of TCR beta chains was associated with a missense DCLRE1C variant in a later genetic analysis, and the association was replicated in an independent cohort. The authors suggested that the approach could potentially be generalized to other disease states and immunological phenotypes. Across donors, most TCR sequences were observed very rarely, whereas some public TCRs were present in many individuals. In a later analysis, HLA-associated TCR beta chains showed more clonal expansion and lower generation probabilities than non-associated chains that were equally common. When HLA alleles, especially DR and DQ, strongly co-occurred, TCR associations were difficult to assign to individual alleles. According to a later analysis, parvovirus B19, influenza, CMV and Epstein-Barr virus appeared linked to several top co-occurrence clusters. In vitro tests confirmed that three of the cytomegalovirus-associated TCR beta chains recognize cytomegalovirus antigens. The classifier was reported to diagnose cytomegalovirus status with high specificity and sensitivity in both the original and validation cohorts. A further reported finding was that TCR beta sequences accurately predicted the HLA-A and HLA-B alleles for most subjects in the first cohort. The 87-base-pair reads could not distinguish some IMGT-functional V segments, including TRBV6-2 and TRBV6-3, so those segments were excluded. According to a later analysis, TCR association rates differed among HLA loci, with DRB1 alleles showing the most associated TCRs and HLA-C alleles showing the fewest. In a later genetic analysis, fewer N-insertions in productive TCRs were reported among donors in an Asian-associated ancestry cluster than the 666-donor mean. Linkage disequilibrium might explain the correlated functional status among segregating V segments, but an unknown experimental factor could not be ruled out. Because HLA typing was unavailable for some donors at each locus, only the typed subset was used in association tests. The earlier analysis of around 600 of the donors excluded roughly 17 rarely observed V segments, including chromosome 9 orphons, because counts were too low. The sequencing pipeline was judged likely to have produced a cluster of highly shared sequence variants as a technical artifact. Presence/absence analyses assumed roughly uniform sequencing depth across donors, an assumption that may not hold. At a false discovery rate of 0.05, a later analysis linked approximately 18,000 TCR beta sequences to specific HLA alleles.

This TCR was recovered from a woman in her thirties or forties in good health and CMV-seropositive. The rearranged segments are TRBV2 and TRBJ1-5; there is no confident call for the D gene. Sequencing input: PBMCs. The sequenced DNA is TGTGCCAGCAGCTGGAGAGGTCAGCCCCAGCATTTT. Its product reads: CASSWRGQPQHF.